This entry lists 27 T cell receptor beta chains sequenced from one sample in a study of shared clonotypes between healthy human individuals. The table came from immunoSEQ multiplex PCR; TCRdb's copy has only in-frame clones and leaves some out. The sample holds roughly 680,000 clones, 55% to 75% seen once. The specimen was memory CD4+ T cells sorted from blood. Subset specified: CD45RA-negative fraction. The receptors stem from a woman aged 30 to 39 in good health.

The J gene is TRBJ2-1, the V gene TRBV11-2; D is ambiguous. V was shortened by 5 bases and J by 5 bases, with 10 bases between the two germline ends. There are 13 residues in the CDR3. The V gene's germline CDR1 is SGHAT and CDR2 FQNNGV. The CDR3 is CASSRYIDNEQFF. Here the CDR3 DNA reads TGTGCCAGCAGCAGGTACATCGACAATGAGCAGTTCTTC.

The V gene is TRBV18, the J gene TRBJ1-5, with 8 nucleotides matching TRBD1. CDR1 and CDR2 from the germline V gene are KGHSH and LQKENI. Losses at the gene ends were 3 bases for V and 3 bases for J; bases not matched to a gene: 7. The length of the CDR3 is 16 residues. This CDR3 reads CASSPTGALLNQPQHF. CDR3 in DNA: TGTGCCAGCTCACCGACAGGGGCCCTCCTCAATCAGCCCCAGCATTTT.

V gene TRBV6-6 combines with J gene TRBJ2-1; D may be TRBD2 (5 bases). This CDR3 spans 16 amino acids. Germline V gives CDR1 MNHNY, CDR2 SVGAGI (reference sequence). V was trimmed by 6 bases and J by 0 bases, leaving 15 bases between them. This chain's CDR3 is CASSHRAGSSYNEQFF. The CDR3 nucleotides read TGTGCCAGCAGCCACCGCGCGGGCAGCTCCTACAATGAGCAGTTCTTC.

This clone was seen once. This rearrangement joins TRBV6-1 to TRBJ2-7; D might be TRBD1 or TRBD2, each matching 5 bases. The CDR3 length is 14 residues. V lost 7 bases to trimming and J lost 0 bases, with 13 bases between them. Per the germline V gene, CDR1 is MNHNS and CDR2 is SASEGT. The CDR3 protein is CASTPGPLSYEQYF. The CDR3 region has the DNA TGTGCCAGCACCCCGGGGCCGCTCTCCTACGAGCAGTACTTC.

The V call is TRBV5-1, the J call TRBJ2-7; D is perhaps TRBD1 (5 bases). The germline gives CDR1 SGHRS, CDR2 YFSETQ. The V end was cut by 7 bases, the J end by 3 bases, with 8 bases between. CDR3 length: 11 amino acids. The CDR3 DNA follows: TGCGCCAGCGCGGACAACTACGAGCAGTACTTC. It translates to CASADNYEQYF.

V and J are TRBV2 and TRBJ2-2, with TRBD1 as a possible D gene (5 bases). Germline V gives CDR1 SNHLY, CDR2 FYNNEI. The V and J ends lost 4 bases and 6 bases respectively, with 15 bases between them. CDR3 size: 15 residues. As DNA, the CDR3 is TGTGCCAGCAGTGTAAGGGGCCGATTCCCCGGGGAGCTGTTTTTT. Protein sequence: CASSVRGRFPGELFF.

The CDR3 reads CASSLRPMNEKLFF. DNA of the CDR3: TGTGCCAGCAGCTTAAGACCGATGAATGAAAAACTGTTTTTT. J is TRBJ1-4 and V is TRBV7-8; no definite D call. Germline assignment: CDR1 SGHVS and CDR2 FQNEAQ. Trimming removed 2 bases from V and 5 bases from J, with 9 bases in between. The CDR3 runs to 14 residues.

This clone was detected only a few times. V usage is TRBV28 and J usage is TRBJ2-7; 7 bases agree with TRBD1. V was pared by 7 bases and J by 2 bases, with 8 bases of the junction left unmatched. This CDR3 has 14 residues. Germline V lookup: CDR1 MDHEN, CDR2 SYDVKM. The CDR3 nucleotides are TGTGCCAGCACCCGGACAGGCCCCCCCTACGAGCAGTACTTC. It encodes CASTRTGPPYEQYF.

The V call is TRBV13, the J call TRBJ2-6; 7 bases match TRBD1. V was pared by 3 bases and J by 3 bases, with 8 bases of the junction left unmatched. Per the germline V gene, CDR1 is PRHDT and CDR2 is FYEKMQ (reference sequence). The CDR3 totals 17 residues. The CDR3 DNA is TGTGCCAGCAGCTTTACCCGAACAGGGGATGGGGCCAACGTCCTGACTTTC. Residues: CASSFTRTGDGANVLTF.

As to this clone: Other DNA sequences in this sample translate to the same CDR3. V and J are TRBV5-1 and TRBJ2-1; D is ambiguous. Looked up from germline, CDR1 is SGHRS and CDR2 is YFSETQ. The CDR3 runs 15 residues. The V end lost 4 bases, the J end lost 1 base, and 12 bases lay between the germline ends. The CDR3 DNA sequence: TGCGCCAGCAGCGTAGATTCCGCTTCCTACAATGAGCAGTTCTTC. It encodes CASSVDSASYNEQFF.

This clone was picked up a small number of times. V and J are TRBV30 and TRBJ2-2; 12 positions match TRBD2. This CDR3 has 13 amino acids. V gave up 3 bases and J gave up 8 bases; unmatched junction bases: 1. Germline loops: CDR1 GTSNPN, CDR2 SVGIG (reference sequence). The CDR3 loop reads CAWSGLAGGELFF. The CDR3 DNA reads TGTGCCTGGAGCGGACTAGCGGGAGGGGAGCTGTTTTTT. Complete variable domain (other parts from reference TRBV30 and TRBJ2-2): SQTIHQWPATLVQPVGSPLSLECTVEGTSNPNLYWYRQAAGRGLQLLFYSVGIGQISSEVPQNLSASRPQDRQFILSSKKLLLSDSGFYLCAWSGLAGGELFFGEGSRLTVL.

The chain is built from TRBV6-6 and TRBJ2-7; 7 positions agree with TRBD1. V was clipped by 5 bases and J by 2 bases; unmatched bases: 9. CDR1 is MNHNY and CDR2 is SVGAGI in the germline V gene (reference sequence). The CDR3 covers 15 residues. The CDR3 reads CASSRDHRGTYEQYF. CDR3 nucleotide sequence: TGTGCCAGCAGTAGGGACCACAGGGGAACCTACGAGCAGTACTTC.

The rearrangement joins TRBV7-9 to TRBJ1-3, with a possible D match to TRBD1 (5 bases). The germline gives CDR1 SEHNR, CDR2 FQNEAQ (reference sequence). V was shortened by 5 bases and J by 0 bases, with 17 bases between the two germline ends. This CDR3 has 17 residues. This CDR3 is CASSLMTAGFSGNTIYF. CDR3 DNA: TGTGCCAGCAGCCTGATGACCGCAGGGTTCTCTGGAAACACCATATATTTT. Supplemented by reference TRBV7-9 and TRBJ1-3, the full variable domain reads DTGVSQNPRHKITKRGQNVTFRCDPISEHNRLYWYRQTLGQGPEFLTYFQNEAQLEKSRLLSDRFSAERPKGSFSTLEIQRTEQGDSAMYLCASSLMTAGFSGNTIYFGEGSWLTVV.

V gene TRBV19 combines with J gene TRBJ1-4; 8 bases line up with TRBD1. The V gene's germline CDR1 is LNHDA and CDR2 SQIVND (reference sequence). The CDR3 loop spans 14 amino acids. Trimming at V came to 4 bases and at J to 7 bases, leaving 5 bases not matched to a gene. The CDR3 sequence is CASSTRQGTEKLFF. CDR3 nucleotides: TGTGCCAGTAGTACTCGACAGGGGACTGAAAAACTGTTTTTT. Combining the CDR3 with reference TRBV19 and TRBJ1-4 gives the whole variable domain DGGITQSPKYLFRKEGQNVTLSCEQNLNHDAMYWYRQDPGQGLRLIYYSQIVNDFQKGDIAEGYSVSREKKESFPLTVTSAQKNPTAFYLCASSTRQGTEKLFFGSGTQLSVL.

The genes are TRBV5-4 and TRBJ1-3; D is perhaps TRBD1 (6 bases). The CDR3 covers 15 residues. The germline V gene encodes CDR1 SGHNT and CDR2 YYREEE (reference sequence). V shed 5 bases and J shed 0 bases, with 12 bases lying between them. The CDR3 sequence is CASSTRGASGNTIYF. CDR3 coding DNA: TGTGCCAGCAGTACTCGGGGGGCCTCTGGAAACACCATATATTTT.

In this sample, this clone turned up a few times. J is TRBJ2-1 and V is TRBV19, with 7 bases fitting TRBD2. The V gene's germline CDR1 is LNHDA and CDR2 SQIVND (reference sequence). The CDR3 loop spans 14 amino acids. V shed 6 bases, J shed 7 bases, and the junction held 9 bases outside the gene matches. The CDR3 protein is CASRPGGAWNEQFF. Written as DNA, the CDR3 is TGTGCCAGTAGACCGGGAGGAGCCTGGAATGAGCAGTTCTTC.

Note on this clone: At the DNA level, this CDR3 is encoded by other sequences in the same sample as well. The V gene is TRBV5-1, the J gene TRBJ2-3; 8 bases are a match to TRBD1. CDR3 length: 15 amino acids. V was clipped by 3 bases and J by 2 bases; unmatched bases: 5. CDR1 is SGHRS and CDR2 is YFSETQ in the germline V gene. The CDR3 nucleotides read TGCGCCAGCAGCTGGGGACAGGACCTCACAGATACGCAGTATTTT. Its protein is CASSWGQDLTDTQYF.

The chain uses TRBV19 and TRBJ2-1; D tentatively reads TRBD1 or TRBD2 (5 bases each). This CDR3 comprises 16 residues. Per germline, CDR1 LNHDA and CDR2 SQIVND (reference sequence). The ends were cut back, 9 bases at V and 7 bases at J, with 25 bases in the middle. For the CDR3, the DNA is TGTGCCAGCCAAAATGTCGCGGGCGCCGAGGGGAATGAGCAGTTCTTC. Its translation: CASQNVAGAEGNEQFF.

This clone was seen only a few times. This sequence joins TRBV28 and TRBJ2-5; D is possibly TRBD1 (6 bases). V lost 6 bases and J 5 bases, leaving 16 bases between the germline ends. CDR3 size: 14 residues. Germline loops: CDR1 MDHEN, CDR2 SYDVKM. CDR3 bases: TGTGCCAGCAGAAGTAGGGGGTTAAGGGAGACCCAGTACTTC. Protein product: CASRSRGLRETQYF.

The table lists this clone with a few counts. The genes are TRBV5-1 and TRBJ2-7; unclear D gene. Germline V gene data show CDR1 as SGHRS and CDR2 as YFSETQ. This CDR3 spans 11 amino acids. With 4 bases removed from V and 7 bases from J, the gap between germline ends came to 9 bases. The CDR3 sequence is CASSGDLEQYF. CDR3 DNA: TGCGCCAGCAGCGGCGACCTAGAGCAGTACTTC.

The chain employs TRBV6-6 and TRBJ1-2; weak D call: TRBD1 (5 bases). V was cut by 6 bases and J by 8 bases, with 10 bases left in between. Germline V gene data show CDR1 as MNHNY and CDR2 as SVGAGI (reference sequence). The CDR3 sequence is 11 residues long. CDR3 DNA sequence: TGTGCCAGCAGAGGGGCGGAAGGCTACACCTTC. Translated, it gives CASRGAEGYTF.

The genes are TRBV28 and TRBJ1-4; D is undetermined. V lost 3 bases to trimming and J lost 0 bases, with 11 bases between them. CDR1 and CDR2 (germline): MDHEN, SYDVKM. The CDR3 loop spans 16 amino acids. The DNA for the CDR3 is TGTGCCAGCAGTTTTTCACAGAATCCAACTAATGAAAAACTGTTTTTT. Its translation: CASSFSQNPTNEKLFF.

This clone showed up just a few times. The V call is TRBV19, the J call TRBJ2-3; D is undetermined. This CDR3 has 13 residues. With 1 base removed from V and 11 bases from J, the gap between germline ends came to 13 bases. Germline CDR1 reads LNHDA; CDR2 reads SQIVND (reference sequence). The CDR3 loop reads CASSIVGGKGQYF. DNA for the CDR3: TGTGCCAGTAGTATAGTCGGTGGGAAGGGGCAGTATTTT.

This clone was counted once. The V and J genes are TRBV11-2 and TRBJ2-3; no definite D call. CDR1 and CDR2 from the germline V gene are SGHAT and FQNNGV. The CDR3 extends over 12 amino acids. Trimming removed 3 bases from V and 6 bases from J, with 7 bases in between. Here the CDR3 reads CASSFERDTQYF. CDR3 nucleotides: TGTGCCAGCAGCTTCGAGAGGGATACGCAGTATTTT.

The rearrangement links TRBV30 to TRBJ1-1, with D perhaps TRBD1 (6 bases). The germline gives CDR1 GTSNPN, CDR2 SVGIG (reference sequence). The CDR3 has 15 amino acids. V shed 0 bases and J shed 0 bases, with 11 bases lying between them. CDR3 nucleotide sequence: TGTGCCTGGAGTGTATCGGGACAAATGAACACTGAAGCTTTCTTT. It translates to CAWSVSGQMNTEAFF.

This chain connects TRBV10-1 to TRBJ2-7, with 8 bases identical to TRBD1. Germline loops: CDR1 WNHNN, CDR2 SYGVQD (reference sequence). This CDR3 has 13 amino acids. V trimming: 6 bases; J trimming: 7 bases; junction bases outside the gene matches: 8. CDR3: CASRPDRGGEQYF. CDR3 sequence (DNA): TGCGCCAGCAGGCCCGACAGGGGAGGAGAGCAGTACTTC.

The V and J genes are TRBV5-4 and TRBJ2-1; 9 bases fit TRBD2. The CDR3 consists of 13 residues. V trimming: 4 bases; J trimming: 10 bases; junction bases outside the gene matches: 6. CDR1 and CDR2 (germline): SGHNT, YYREEE (reference sequence). The CDR3, as DNA: TGTGCCAGCAGCCGGGGACTAGCTTACGAGCAGTTCTTC. It specifies CASSRGLAYEQFF.